Described below is a single T cell receptor beta chain sequence and its context. Its antigen remains unknown. Just one base apart from a much larger clone, this may be a read error. All donors came from Russia, were Caucasian and healthy, and spanned ages roughly 6 to 100. Investigators took roughly 10 milliliters of peripheral blood from every donor. A second PCR, run for 7 to 11 cycles, used a sample-barcoded 5' primer plus a J-beta primer mix. Each cDNA molecule was tagged by a template-switch adaptor that had 12 random nucleotides. TCRdb reprocessed the 5' RACE reads via MiXCR and lists one record per CDR3 protein. The repertoire has more than 1 million distinct CDR3 sequences, 45% of them found once; the top ten carry approximately 17%. This sample is drawn from a study of blood T cells in healthy people across ages. Study-wide results and limits: Age brought a roughly linear fall in TCR beta diversity measured per million T cells.

Sequencing used blood. This clonotype was obtained from a woman in her fifties or sixties in good health.

CDR3 sequence reads: CASSTEAGGSNEQYF. In DNA form, the CDR3 reads TGTGCCAGCAGTACCGAGGCGGGGGGCTCCAACGAGCAGTACTTC. The genes are TRBV28 and TRBJ2-7; TRBD2 aligns across 8 bases. The V gene's germline CDR1 is MDHEN and CDR2 SYDVKM. CDR3 length: 15 amino acids. The full variable domain, in which reference TRBV28 and TRBJ2-7 provide the parts outside the CDR3, is DVKVTQSSRYLVKRTGEKVFLECVQDMDHENMFWYRQDPGLGLRLIYFSYDVKMKEKGDIPEGYSVSREKKERFSLILESASTNQTSMYLCASSTEAGGSNEQYFGPGTRLTVT.